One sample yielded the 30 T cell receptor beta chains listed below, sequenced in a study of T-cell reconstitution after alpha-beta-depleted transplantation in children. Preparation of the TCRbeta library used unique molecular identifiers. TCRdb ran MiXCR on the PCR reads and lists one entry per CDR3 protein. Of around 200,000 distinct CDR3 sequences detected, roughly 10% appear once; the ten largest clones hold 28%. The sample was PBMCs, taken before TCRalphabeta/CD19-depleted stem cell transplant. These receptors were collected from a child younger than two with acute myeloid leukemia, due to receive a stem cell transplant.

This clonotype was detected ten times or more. CDR3 DNA: TGTGCCAGCAGCGCCAGCGGGAGGAGGGTTGAGCAGTTCTTC. This codes for CASSASGRRVEQFF. This sequence joins TRBV7-2 and TRBJ2-1; 9 nucleotides agree with TRBD2. Germline-derived CDR1 and CDR2 are SGHTA and FQGNSA. V lost 5 bases to trimming and J lost 9 bases; unmatched junction nucleotides: 8. This CDR3 region has 14 residues.

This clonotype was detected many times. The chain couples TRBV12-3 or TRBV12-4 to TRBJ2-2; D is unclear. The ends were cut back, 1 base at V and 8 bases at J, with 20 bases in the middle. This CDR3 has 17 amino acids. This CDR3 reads CASSLDGKAFQFGELFF. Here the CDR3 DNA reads TGTGCCAGCAGTTTAGATGGCAAAGCCTTTCAATTTGGGGAGCTGTTTTTT.

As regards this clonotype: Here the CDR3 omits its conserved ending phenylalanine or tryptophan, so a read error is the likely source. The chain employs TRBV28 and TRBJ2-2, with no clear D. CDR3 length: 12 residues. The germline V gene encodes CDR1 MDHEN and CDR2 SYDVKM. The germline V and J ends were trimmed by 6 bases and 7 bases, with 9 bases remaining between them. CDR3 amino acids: CASSLLLGELFS. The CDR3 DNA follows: TGTGCCAGCAGCTTACTCCTCGGGGAGCTGTTTTCT.

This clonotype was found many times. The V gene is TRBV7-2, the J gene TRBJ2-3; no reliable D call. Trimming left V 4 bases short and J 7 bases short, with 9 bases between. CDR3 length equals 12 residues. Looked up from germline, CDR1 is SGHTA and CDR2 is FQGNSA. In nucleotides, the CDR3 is TGTGCCAGCAGCTCCCGCCAGAATACGCAGTATTTT. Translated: CASSSRQNTQYF. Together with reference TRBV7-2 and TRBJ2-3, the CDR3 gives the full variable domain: GAGVSQSPSNKVTEKGKDVELRCDPISGHTALYWYRQSLGQGLEFLIYFQGNSAPDKSGLPSDRFSAERTGGSVSTLTIQRTQQEDSAVYLCASSSRQNTQYFGPGTRLTVL.

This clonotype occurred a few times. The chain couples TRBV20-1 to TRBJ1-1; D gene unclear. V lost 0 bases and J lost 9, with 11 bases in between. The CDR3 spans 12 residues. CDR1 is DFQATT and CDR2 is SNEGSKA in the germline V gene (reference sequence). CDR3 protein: CSARDPDSQAFF. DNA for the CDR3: TGCAGTGCTAGAGATCCGGACTCTCAAGCTTTCTTT.

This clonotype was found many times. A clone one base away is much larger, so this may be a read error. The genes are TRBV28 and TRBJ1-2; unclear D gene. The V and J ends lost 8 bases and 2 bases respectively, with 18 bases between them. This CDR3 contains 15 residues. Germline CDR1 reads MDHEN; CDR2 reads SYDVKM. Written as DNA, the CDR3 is TGTGCCAGCGGTCAGACAAATACCCCCAACTATGGCTACACCTTC. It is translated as CASGQTNTPNYGYTF.

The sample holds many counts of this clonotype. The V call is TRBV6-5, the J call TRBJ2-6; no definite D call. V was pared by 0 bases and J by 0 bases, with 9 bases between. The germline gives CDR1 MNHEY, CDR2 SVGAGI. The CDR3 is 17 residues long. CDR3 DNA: TGTGCCAGCAGTTACTCTGGCCCATCCTCTGGGGCCAACGTCCTGACTTTC. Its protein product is CASSYSGPSSGANVLTF.

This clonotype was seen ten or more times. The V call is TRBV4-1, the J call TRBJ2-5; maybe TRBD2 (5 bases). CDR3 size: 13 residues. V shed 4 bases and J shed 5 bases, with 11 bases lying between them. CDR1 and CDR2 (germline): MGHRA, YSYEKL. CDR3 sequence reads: CASSLTIPETQYF. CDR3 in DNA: TGCGCCAGCAGCCTGACTATACCGGAGACCCAGTACTTC.

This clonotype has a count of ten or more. This chain's CDR3 is CASSYSKTLGELFF. The DNA of the CDR3 is TGTGCCAGCAGTTACTCGAAGACCCTCGGGGAGCTGTTTTTT. V usage is TRBV6-2 or TRBV6-3 and J usage is TRBJ2-2; D gene ambiguous. The CDR3 is 14 amino acids. Germline V CDR1 and CDR2: MNHEY, SVGEGT. Trimming removed 0 bases from V and 7 bases from J, with 9 bases in between.

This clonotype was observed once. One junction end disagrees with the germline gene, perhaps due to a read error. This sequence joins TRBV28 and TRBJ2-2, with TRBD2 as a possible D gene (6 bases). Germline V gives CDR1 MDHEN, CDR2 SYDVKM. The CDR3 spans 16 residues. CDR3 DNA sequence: TGCGCCAGCAGCCCTCCGGGACTCTGGGGGACCGGGGAGCTGTTTTTT. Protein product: CASSPPGLWGTGELFF.

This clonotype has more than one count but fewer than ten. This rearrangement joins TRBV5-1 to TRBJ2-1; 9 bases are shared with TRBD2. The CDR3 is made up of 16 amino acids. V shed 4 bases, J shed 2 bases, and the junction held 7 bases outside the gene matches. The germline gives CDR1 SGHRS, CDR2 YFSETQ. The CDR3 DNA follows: TGCGCCAGCAGCCCCGTAGCGGGAGTTACCTACAATGAGCAGTTCTTC. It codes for CASSPVAGVTYNEQFF.

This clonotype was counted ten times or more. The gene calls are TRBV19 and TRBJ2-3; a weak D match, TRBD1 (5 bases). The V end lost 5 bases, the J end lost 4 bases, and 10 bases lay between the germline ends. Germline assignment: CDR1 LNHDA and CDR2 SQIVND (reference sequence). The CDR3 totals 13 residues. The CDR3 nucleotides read TGTGCCAGTAGTCAGCACAGGCCAGATACGCAGTATTTT. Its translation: CASSQHRPDTQYF.

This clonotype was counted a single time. CDR3 DNA: TGTGCCAGCAGCCAAGGCGTGGTGTCGACAGGGGGTGTGAGAGGAGACTATGGCTACACCTTC. Translation gives CASSQGVVSTGGVRGDYGYTF. The chain carries TRBV4-2 and TRBJ1-2; TRBD1 matches at 9 bases. Germline loops: CDR1 LGHNA, CDR2 YNFKEQ. The CDR3 sequence is 21 residues long. Trimming removed 1 base from V and 3 bases from J; junction bases left unmatched: 21.

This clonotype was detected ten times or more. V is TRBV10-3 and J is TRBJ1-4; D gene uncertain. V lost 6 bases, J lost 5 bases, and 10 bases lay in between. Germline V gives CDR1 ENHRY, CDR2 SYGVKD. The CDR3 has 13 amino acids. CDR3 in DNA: TGTGCCATCAGAGATGCCGGGAATGAAAAACTGTTTTTT. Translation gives CAIRDAGNEKLFF.

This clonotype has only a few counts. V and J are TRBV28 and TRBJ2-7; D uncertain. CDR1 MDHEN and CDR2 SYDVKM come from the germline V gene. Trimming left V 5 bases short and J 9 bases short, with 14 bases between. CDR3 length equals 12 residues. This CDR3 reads CASSAYAKRQYF. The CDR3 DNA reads TGTGCCAGCAGTGCCTACGCCAAACGGCAGTACTTC.

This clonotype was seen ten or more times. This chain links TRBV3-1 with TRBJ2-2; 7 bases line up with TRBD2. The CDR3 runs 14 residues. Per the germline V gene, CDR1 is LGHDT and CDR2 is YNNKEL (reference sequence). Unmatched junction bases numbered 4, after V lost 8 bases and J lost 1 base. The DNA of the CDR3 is TGTGCCAGCTCGGGACTACTGAACACCGGGGAGCTGTTTTTT. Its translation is CASSGLLNTGELFF.

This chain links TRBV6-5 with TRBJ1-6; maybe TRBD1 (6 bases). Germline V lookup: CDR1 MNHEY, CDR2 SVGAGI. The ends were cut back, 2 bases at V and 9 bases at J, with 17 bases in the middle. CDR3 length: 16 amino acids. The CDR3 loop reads CASSYEYVRGGSPLHF. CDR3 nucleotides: TGTGCCAGCAGTTACGAGTACGTCAGGGGTGGTTCACCCCTCCACTTT.

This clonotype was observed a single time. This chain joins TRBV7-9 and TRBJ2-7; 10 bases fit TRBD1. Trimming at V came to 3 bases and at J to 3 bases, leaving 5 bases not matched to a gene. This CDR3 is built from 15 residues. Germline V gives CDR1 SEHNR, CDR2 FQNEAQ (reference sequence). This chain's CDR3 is CASSFRDRGVYEQYF. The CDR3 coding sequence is TGTGCCAGCAGCTTCCGGGACAGGGGTGTCTACGAGCAGTACTTC.

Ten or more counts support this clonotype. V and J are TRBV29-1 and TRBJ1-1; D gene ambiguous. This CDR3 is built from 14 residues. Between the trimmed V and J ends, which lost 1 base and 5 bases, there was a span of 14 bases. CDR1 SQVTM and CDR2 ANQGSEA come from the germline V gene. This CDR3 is CSVEVMASGTEAFF. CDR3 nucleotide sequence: TGCAGCGTTGAAGTAATGGCATCGGGAACTGAAGCTTTCTTT.

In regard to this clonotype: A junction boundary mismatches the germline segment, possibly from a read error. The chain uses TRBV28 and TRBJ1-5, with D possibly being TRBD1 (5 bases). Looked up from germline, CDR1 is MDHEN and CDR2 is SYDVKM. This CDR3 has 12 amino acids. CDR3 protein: CANSGGTQPQHF. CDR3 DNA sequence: TGTGCCAACAGTGGAGGGACTCAGCCCCAGCATTTT.

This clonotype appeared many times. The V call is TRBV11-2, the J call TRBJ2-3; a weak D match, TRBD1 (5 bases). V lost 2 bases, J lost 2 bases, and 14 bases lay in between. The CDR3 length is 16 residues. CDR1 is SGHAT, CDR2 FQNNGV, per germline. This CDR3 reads CASSLYERQSTDTQYF. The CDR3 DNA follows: TGTGCCAGCAGCTTATATGAGCGACAGTCCACAGATACGCAGTATTTT.

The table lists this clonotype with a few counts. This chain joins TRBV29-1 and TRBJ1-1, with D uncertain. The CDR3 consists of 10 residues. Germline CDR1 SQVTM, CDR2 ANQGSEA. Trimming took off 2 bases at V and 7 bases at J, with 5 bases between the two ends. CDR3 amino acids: CSVEKDEAFF. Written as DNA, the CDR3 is TGCAGCGTTGAAAAGGATGAAGCTTTCTTT.

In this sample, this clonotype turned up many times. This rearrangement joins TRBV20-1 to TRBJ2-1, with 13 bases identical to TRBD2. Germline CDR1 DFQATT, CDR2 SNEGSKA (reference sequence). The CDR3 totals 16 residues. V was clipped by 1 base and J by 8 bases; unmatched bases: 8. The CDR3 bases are TGCAGTGCTAGAGTAACTAGCGGGAGGGAGTGGGATGAGCAGTTCTTC. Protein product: CSARVTSGREWDEQFF.

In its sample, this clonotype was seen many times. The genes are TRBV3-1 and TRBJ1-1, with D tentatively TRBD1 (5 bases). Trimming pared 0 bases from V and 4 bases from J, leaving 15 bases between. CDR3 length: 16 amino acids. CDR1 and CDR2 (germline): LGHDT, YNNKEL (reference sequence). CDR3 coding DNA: TGTGCCAGCAGCCAAGAGGACTTAGGGGTGGGCACTGAAGCTTTCTTT. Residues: CASSQEDLGVGTEAFF.

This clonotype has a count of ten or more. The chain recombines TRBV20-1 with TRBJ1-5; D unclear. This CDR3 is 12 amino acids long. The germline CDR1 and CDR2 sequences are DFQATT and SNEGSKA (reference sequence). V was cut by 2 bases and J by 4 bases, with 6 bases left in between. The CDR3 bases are TGCAGTGCTAGATCCCCAAATCAGCCCCAGCATTTT. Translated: CSARSPNQPQHF.

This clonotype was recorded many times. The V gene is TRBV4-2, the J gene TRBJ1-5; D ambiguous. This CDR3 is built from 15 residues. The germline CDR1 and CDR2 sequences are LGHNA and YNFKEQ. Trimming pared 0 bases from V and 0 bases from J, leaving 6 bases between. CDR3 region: CASSQDWGSNQPQHF. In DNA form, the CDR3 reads TGTGCCAGCAGCCAAGATTGGGGTAGCAATCAGCCCCAGCATTTT.

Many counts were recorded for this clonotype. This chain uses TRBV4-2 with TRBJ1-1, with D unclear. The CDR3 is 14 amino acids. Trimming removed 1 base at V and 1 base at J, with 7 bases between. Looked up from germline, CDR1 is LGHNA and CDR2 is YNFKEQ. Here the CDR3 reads CASSQVFGNTEAFF. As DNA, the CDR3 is TGTGCCAGCAGCCAAGTCTTTGGGAACACTGAAGCTTTCTTT.

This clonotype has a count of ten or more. Here the CDR3 reads CASSQAVAVPSTDTQYF. The CDR3 DNA sequence: TGCGCCAGCAGCCAAGCGGTGGCGGTGCCTAGCACAGATACGCAGTATTTT. The V call is TRBV4-3, the J call TRBJ2-3; D uncertain. Germline V gene data show CDR1 as LGHNA and CDR2 as YSLEER. Trimming left V 1 base short and J 0 bases short, with 14 bases between. This CDR3 has 17 amino acids.

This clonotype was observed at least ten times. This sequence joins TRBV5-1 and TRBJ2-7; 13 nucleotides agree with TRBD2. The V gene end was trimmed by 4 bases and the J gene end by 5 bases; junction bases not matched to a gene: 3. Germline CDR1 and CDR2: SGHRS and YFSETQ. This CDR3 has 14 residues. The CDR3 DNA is TGCGCCAGCAGCCGACTAGCGGGAGGCCACGAGCAGTACTTC. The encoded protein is CASSRLAGGHEQYF. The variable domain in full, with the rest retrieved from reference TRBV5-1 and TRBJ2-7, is KAGVTQTPRYLIKTRGQQVTLSCSPISGHRSVSWYQQTPGQGLQFLFEYFSETQRNKGNFPGRFSGRQFSNSRSEMNVSTLELGDSALYLCASSRLAGGHEQYFGPGTRLTVT.

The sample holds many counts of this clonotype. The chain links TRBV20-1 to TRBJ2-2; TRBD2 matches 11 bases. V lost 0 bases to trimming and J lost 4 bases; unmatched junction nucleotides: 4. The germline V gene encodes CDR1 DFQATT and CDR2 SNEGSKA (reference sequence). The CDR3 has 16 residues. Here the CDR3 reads CSARDTSGSSTGELFF. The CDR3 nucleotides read TGCAGTGCTAGAGATACTAGCGGGAGTTCCACCGGGGAGCTGTTTTTT.